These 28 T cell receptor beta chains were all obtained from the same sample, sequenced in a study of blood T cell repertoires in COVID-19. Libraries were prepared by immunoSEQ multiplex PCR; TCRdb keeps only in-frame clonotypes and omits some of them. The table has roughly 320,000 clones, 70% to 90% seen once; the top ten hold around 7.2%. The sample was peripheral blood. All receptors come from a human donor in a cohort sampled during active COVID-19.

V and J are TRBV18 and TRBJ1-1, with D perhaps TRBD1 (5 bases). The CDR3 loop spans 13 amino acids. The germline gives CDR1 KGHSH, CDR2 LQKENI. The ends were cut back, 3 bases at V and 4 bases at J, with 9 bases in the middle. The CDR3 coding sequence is TGTGCCAGCTCACCCGGGGGAACCACTGAAGCTTTCTTT. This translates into CASSPGGTTEAFF.

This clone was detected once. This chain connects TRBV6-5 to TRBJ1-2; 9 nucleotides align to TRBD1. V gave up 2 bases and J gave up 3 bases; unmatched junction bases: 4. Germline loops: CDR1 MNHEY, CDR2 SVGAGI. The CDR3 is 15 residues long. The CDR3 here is CASSYSRTGDYGYTF. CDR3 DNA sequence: TGTGCCAGCAGTTACAGTCGGACAGGGGACTATGGCTACACCTTC.

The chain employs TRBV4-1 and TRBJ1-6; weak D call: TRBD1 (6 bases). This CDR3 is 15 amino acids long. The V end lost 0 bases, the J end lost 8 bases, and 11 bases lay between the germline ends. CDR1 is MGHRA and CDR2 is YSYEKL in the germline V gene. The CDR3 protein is CASSQEGPGDSPLHF. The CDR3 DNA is TGCGCCAGCAGCCAAGAGGGTCCAGGGGATTCACCCCTCCACTTT.

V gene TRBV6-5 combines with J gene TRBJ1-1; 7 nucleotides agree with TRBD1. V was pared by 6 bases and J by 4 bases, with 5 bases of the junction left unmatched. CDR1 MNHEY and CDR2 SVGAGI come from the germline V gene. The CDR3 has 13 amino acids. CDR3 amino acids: CASRKTGSTEAFF. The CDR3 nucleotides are TGTGCCAGCAGAAAGACAGGGTCCACTGAAGCTTTCTTT.

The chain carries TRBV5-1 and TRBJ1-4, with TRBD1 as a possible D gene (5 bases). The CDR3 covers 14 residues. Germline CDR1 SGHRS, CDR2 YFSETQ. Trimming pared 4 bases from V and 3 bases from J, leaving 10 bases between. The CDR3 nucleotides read TGCGCCAGCAGCCCACAGACAGCTAATGAAAAACTGTTTTTT. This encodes CASSPQTANEKLFF.

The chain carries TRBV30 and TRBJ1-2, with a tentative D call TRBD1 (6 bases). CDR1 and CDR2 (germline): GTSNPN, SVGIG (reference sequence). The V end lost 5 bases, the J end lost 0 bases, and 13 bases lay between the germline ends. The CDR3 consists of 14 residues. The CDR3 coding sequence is TGTGCCTGGGTTAAACAGGGCTCTAACTATGGCTACACCTTC. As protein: CAWVKQGSNYGYTF. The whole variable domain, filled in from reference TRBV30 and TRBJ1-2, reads SQTIHQWPATLVQPVGSPLSLECTVEGTSNPNLYWYRQAAGRGLQLLFYSVGIGQISSEVPQNLSASRPQDRQFILSSKKLLLSDSGFYLCAWVKQGSNYGYTFGSGTRLTVV.

The CDR3 loop is CASMRNTEAFF. DNA for the CDR3: TGTGCCAGCATGCGCAACACTGAAGCTTTCTTT. This rearrangement joins TRBV12-3 or TRBV12-4 to TRBJ1-1, with D uncertain. Trimming took off 7 bases at V and 2 bases at J, with 5 bases between the two ends. This CDR3 region has 11 residues.

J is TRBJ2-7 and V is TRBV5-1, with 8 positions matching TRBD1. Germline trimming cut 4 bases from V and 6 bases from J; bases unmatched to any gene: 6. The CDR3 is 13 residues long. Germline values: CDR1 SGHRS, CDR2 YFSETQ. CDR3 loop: CASSPDRESEQYF. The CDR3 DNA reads TGCGCCAGCAGCCCGGACAGGGAAAGCGAGCAGTACTTC.

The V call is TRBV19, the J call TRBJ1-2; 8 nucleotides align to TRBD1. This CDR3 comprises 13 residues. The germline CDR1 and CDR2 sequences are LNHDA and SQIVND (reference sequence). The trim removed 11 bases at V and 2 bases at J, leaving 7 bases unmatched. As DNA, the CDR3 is TGTGCCGTAAGTCGGACAGGGAACTATGGCTACACCTTC. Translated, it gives CAVSRTGNYGYTF.

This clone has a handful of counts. The CDR3 spells CASSSTRLGEQYF. The CDR3 DNA follows: TGTGCCAGCAGCTCGACACGACTAGGCGAGCAGTACTTC. The V call is TRBV7-7, the J call TRBJ2-7; the D gene is possibly TRBD2 (6 bases). The CDR3 covers 13 residues. Per the germline V gene, CDR1 is SSHAT and CDR2 is FNYEAQ (reference sequence). V was trimmed by 4 bases and J by 6 bases, leaving 13 bases between them.

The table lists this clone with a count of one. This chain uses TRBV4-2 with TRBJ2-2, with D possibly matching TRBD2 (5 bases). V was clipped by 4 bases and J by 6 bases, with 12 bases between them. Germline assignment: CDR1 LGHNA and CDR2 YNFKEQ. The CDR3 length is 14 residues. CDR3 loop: CASSPTSSPGELFF. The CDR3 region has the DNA TGTGCCAGCAGCCCCACTAGTAGCCCCGGGGAGCTGTTTTTT.

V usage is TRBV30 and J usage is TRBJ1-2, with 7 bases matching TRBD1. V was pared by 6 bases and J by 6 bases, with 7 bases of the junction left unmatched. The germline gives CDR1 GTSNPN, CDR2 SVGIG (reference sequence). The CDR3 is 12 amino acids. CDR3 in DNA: TGTGCCTGCTGGACAGGCGATAATGGCTACACCTTC. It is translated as CACWTGDNGYTF.

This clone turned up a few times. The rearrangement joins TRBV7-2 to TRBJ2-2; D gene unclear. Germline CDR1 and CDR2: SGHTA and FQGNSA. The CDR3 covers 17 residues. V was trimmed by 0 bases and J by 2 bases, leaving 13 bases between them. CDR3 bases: TGTGCCAGCAGCTTAGCCCCTGATTCTATTAACACCGGGGAGCTGTTTTTT. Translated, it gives CASSLAPDSINTGELFF.

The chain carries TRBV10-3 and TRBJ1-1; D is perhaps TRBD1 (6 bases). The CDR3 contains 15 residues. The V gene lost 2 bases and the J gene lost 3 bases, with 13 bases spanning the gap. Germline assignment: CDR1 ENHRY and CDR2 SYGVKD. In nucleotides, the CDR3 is TGTGCCATCAGTGAGCCCGGACAGAACCACACTGAAGCTTTCTTT. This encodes CAISEPGQNHTEAFF.

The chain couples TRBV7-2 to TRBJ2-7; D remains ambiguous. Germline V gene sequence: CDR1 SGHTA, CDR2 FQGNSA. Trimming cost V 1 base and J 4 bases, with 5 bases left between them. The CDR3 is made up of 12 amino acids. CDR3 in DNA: TGTGCCAGCAGCTTAGTGTCTTACGAGCAGTACTTC. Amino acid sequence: CASSLVSYEQYF.

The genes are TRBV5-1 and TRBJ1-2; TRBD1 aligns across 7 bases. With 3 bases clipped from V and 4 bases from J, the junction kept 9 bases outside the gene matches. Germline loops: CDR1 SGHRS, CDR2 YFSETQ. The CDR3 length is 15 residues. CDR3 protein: CASSSRGDRVYGYTF. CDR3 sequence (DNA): TGCGCCAGCAGCTCGCGAGGAGACAGGGTCTATGGCTACACCTTC.

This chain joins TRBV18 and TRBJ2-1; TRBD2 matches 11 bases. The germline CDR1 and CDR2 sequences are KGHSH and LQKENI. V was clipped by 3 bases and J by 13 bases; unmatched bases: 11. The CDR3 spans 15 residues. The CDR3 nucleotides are TGTGCCAGCTCACCCCAAGTAACTAGCGGGGGTTCCCAGTTCTTC. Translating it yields CASSPQVTSGGSQFF.

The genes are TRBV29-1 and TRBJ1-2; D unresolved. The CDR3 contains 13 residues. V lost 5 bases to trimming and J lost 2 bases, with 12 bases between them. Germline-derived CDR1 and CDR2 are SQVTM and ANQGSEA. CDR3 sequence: CSVYLNMNYGYTF. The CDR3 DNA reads TGCAGCGTTTATCTAAATATGAACTATGGCTACACCTTC.

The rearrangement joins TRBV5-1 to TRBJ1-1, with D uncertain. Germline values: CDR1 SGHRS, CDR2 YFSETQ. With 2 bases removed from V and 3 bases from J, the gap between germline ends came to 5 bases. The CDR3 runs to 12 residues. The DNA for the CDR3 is TGCGCCAGCAGCTTAACAGACACTGAAGCTTTCTTT. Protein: CASSLTDTEAFF. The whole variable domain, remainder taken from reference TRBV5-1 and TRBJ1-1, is KAGVTQTPRYLIKTRGQQVTLSCSPISGHRSVSWYQQTPGQGLQFLFEYFSETQRNKGNFPGRFSGRQFSNSRSEMNVSTLELGDSALYLCASSLTDTEAFFGQGTRLTVV.

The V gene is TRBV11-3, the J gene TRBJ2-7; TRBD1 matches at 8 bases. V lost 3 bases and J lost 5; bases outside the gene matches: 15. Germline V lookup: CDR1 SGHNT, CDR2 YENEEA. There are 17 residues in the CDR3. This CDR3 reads CASSLGMGGQGGDEQYF. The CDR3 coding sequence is TGTGCCAGCAGCTTGGGGATGGGCGGACAGGGAGGCGACGAGCAGTACTTC.

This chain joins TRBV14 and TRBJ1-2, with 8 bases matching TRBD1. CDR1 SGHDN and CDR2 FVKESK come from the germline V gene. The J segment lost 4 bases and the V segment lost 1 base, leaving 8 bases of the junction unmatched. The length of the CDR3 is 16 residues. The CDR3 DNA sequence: TGTGCCAGCAGCCAAGGGACAGGGCACTCTGGCTATGGCTACACCTTC. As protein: CASSQGTGHSGYGYTF.

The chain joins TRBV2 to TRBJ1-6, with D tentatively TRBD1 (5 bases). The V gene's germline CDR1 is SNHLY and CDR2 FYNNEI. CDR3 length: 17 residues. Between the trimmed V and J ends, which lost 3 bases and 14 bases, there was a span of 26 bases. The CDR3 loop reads CASSDPTGGTEALSLHF. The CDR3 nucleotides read TGTGCCAGCAGTGACCCCACGGGGGGGACGGAGGCCCTATCCCTCCACTTT.

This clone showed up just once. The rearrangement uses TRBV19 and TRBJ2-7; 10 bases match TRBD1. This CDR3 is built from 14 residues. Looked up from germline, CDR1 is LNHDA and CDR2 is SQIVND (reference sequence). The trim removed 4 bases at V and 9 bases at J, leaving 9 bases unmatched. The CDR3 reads CASSSPGQGPRQYF. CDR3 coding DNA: TGTGCCAGTAGTAGCCCGGGACAGGGGCCAAGGCAGTACTTC. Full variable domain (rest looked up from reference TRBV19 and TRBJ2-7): DGGITQSPKYLFRKEGQNVTLSCEQNLNHDAMYWYRQDPGQGLRLIYYSQIVNDFQKGDIAEGYSVSREKKESFPLTVTSAQKNPTAFYLCASSSPGQGPRQYFGPGTRLTVT.

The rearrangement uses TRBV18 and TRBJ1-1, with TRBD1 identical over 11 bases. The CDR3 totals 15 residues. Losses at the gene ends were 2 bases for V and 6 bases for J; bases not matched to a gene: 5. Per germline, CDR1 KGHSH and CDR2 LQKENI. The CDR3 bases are TGTGCCAGCTCACCAAGCGGGACAGGGGGACCTGAAGCTTTCTTT. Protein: CASSPSGTGGPEAFF.

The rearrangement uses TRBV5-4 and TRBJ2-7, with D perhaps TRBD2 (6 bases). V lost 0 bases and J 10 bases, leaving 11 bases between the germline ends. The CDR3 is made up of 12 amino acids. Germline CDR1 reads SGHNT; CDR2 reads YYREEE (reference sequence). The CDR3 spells CASSLDGGNQYF. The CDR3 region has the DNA TGTGCCAGCAGCTTGGATGGAGGGAATCAGTACTTC.

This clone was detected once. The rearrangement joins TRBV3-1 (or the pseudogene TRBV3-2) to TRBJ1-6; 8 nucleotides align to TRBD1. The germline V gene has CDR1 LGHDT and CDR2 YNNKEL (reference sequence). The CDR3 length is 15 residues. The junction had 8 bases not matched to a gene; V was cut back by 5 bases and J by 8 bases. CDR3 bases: TGTGCCAGCAGCGGACAGGGTTATTTTTATTCACCCCTCCACTTT. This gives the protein CASSGQGYFYSPLHF.

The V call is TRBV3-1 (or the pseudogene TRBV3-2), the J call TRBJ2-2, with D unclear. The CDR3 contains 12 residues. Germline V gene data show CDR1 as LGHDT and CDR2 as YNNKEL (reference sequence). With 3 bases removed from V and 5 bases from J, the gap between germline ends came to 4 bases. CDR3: CASSQRTGELFF. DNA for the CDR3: TGTGCCAGCAGCCAGAGGACCGGGGAGCTGTTTTTT.

In nucleotides, the CDR3 is TGTGCCAGCAGTTTTAGCGGGGGGGTATACAATGAGCAGTTCTTC. This codes for CASSFSGGVYNEQFF. This chain connects TRBV27 to TRBJ2-1; 11 bases align to TRBD2. The CDR3 spans 15 residues. From germline, CDR1 is MNHEY and CDR2 SMNVEV (reference sequence). V shed 3 bases, J shed 4 bases, and the junction held 2 bases outside the gene matches.